The present entry profiles one T cell receptor (beta chain) with its context. What it binds is not known. The protocol was immunoSEQ multiplex PCR, while the TCRdb copy is restricted to in-frame clones and leaves out a portion. Of approximately 90,000 clones listed, more than 70% are singletons. These data originate in a study of identifying expanded T cells in peripheral blood. Study-wide points: Variance in clone template counts between approximately two-week samples significantly increased with total template count across all healthy donors. Technical replicates showed around 1.2 changed clones; approximately 2 weeks 15 to 20; four weeks 19.

V lost 6 bases to trimming and J lost 4 bases; unmatched junction nucleotides: 9. CDR3 size: 15 residues. The germline V gene has CDR1 SNHLY and CDR2 FYNNEI. The sequenced sample was blood. The receptor comes from a person aged 18 to 75 in good health. The chain uses TRBV2 and TRBJ2-3, with 8 bases fitting TRBD2. The CDR3 DNA follows: TGTGCCAGCAGCCGGGGACTAGACAGTTCAGATACGCAGTATTTT. This sequence encodes CASSRGLDSSDTQYF.